A single sample is the source of the 15 T cell receptor beta chains below, sequenced in a study of technical replicates of blood from several donors. TCRdb's table, derived via immunoSEQ multiplex PCR, lists solely in-frame clones and lacks some. The sample includes approximately 79,000 clones, 95% to 98% seen only once; the top ten take 0.25% to 0.3%. Sequencing used T cells isolated from PBMCs. These TCRs come from a human donor in good health.

The CDR3 DNA sequence: TGTGCCAGCAAGACAAACGTGGTCGAGCAGTACTTC. Protein sequence: CASKTNVVEQYF. V is TRBV6-1 and J is TRBJ2-7; no reliable D call. V lost 7 bases to trimming and J lost 6 bases, with 13 bases between them. The CDR3 runs 12 residues. Germline assignment: CDR1 MNHNS and CDR2 SASEGT.

The rearrangement joins TRBV7-9 to TRBJ1-3; D unclear. CDR1 and CDR2 from the germline V gene are SEHNR and FQNEAQ (reference sequence). V was shortened by 1 base and J by 0 bases, with 10 bases between the two germline ends. The CDR3 has 16 residues. CDR3: CASSLVDISSGNTIYF. CDR3 bases: TGTGCCAGCAGCTTAGTAGACATTTCCTCTGGAAACACCATATATTTT.

This chain uses TRBV5-1 with TRBJ2-5; 7 bases are shared with TRBD2. The CDR3 runs 15 residues. Germline-derived CDR1 and CDR2 are SGHRS and YFSETQ. Trimming cost V 0 bases and J 4 bases; bases outside gene matches: 6. CDR3 loop: CASSLAGGIGETQYF. The CDR3 DNA reads TGCGCCAGCAGCTTGGCGGGAGGAATCGGAGAGACCCAGTACTTC.

This chain joins TRBV10-3 and TRBJ2-1; 12 bases agree with TRBD2. Germline lookup yields CDR1 ENHRY and CDR2 SYGVKD. The V and J ends lost 11 bases and 1 base, in that order; junction bases with no gene match: 6. The CDR3 consists of 15 residues. The CDR3 bases are TGTGCCTCCAGACTAGCGGGAGAGTCCTACAATGAGCAGTTCTTC. It yields the protein CASRLAGESYNEQFF.

J is TRBJ2-5 and V is TRBV2, with 7 bases that match TRBD1. This CDR3 contains 14 residues. Per the germline V gene, CDR1 is SNHLY and CDR2 is FYNNEI. Germline trimming cut 1 base from V and 5 bases from J; bases unmatched to any gene: 4. CDR3 protein: CASSEDRGLETQYF. Written as DNA, the CDR3 is TGTGCCAGCAGTGAAGACAGGGGTTTGGAGACCCAGTACTTC.

J is TRBJ1-1 and V is TRBV10-3; possible D gene TRBD1, 5 bases. Germline CDR1 is ENHRY and CDR2 is SYGVKD. V lost 3 bases to trimming and J lost 3 bases, with 8 bases between them. The CDR3 has 13 amino acids. The DNA of the CDR3 is TGTGCCATCAGTGAATGGGACTACACTGAAGCTTTCTTT. Translated, it gives CAISEWDYTEAFF.

The chain carries TRBV6-5 and TRBJ2-7; 10 bases fit TRBD1. The germline V gene has CDR1 MNHEY and CDR2 SVGAGI. The length of the CDR3 is 15 residues. V was clipped by 6 bases and J by 5 bases; unmatched bases: 10. In DNA form, the CDR3 reads TGTGCCAGCAGCCGGAAGGGGACAGGGGCCCACGAGCAGTACTTC. It translates to CASSRKGTGAHEQYF.

The chain uses TRBV11-2 and TRBJ2-2, with a possible D match to TRBD2 (5 bases). The germline V gene has CDR1 SGHAT and CDR2 FQNNGV. Trimming removed 3 bases at V and 2 bases at J, with 13 bases between. This CDR3 has 16 residues. The CDR3 coding sequence is TGTGCCAGCAGCTTCCGACGAGGGAGAAACACCGGGGAGCTGTTTTTT. Residues: CASSFRRGRNTGELFF.

The chain has TRBV7-9 and TRBJ2-3; 14 positions agree with TRBD2. Germline V CDR1 and CDR2: SEHNR, FQNEAQ (reference sequence). The CDR3 length is 16 residues. After removal of 5 bases from V and 2 bases from J, the junction contained 3 bases not matched to a gene. CDR3 in amino acids: CASSMGLAGATDTQYF. CDR3 sequence (DNA): TGTGCCAGCAGCATGGGACTAGCGGGGGCCACAGATACGCAGTATTTT. The full variable domain, rest sourced from reference TRBV7-9 and TRBJ2-3, is DTGVSQNPRHKITKRGQNVTFRCDPISEHNRLYWYRQTLGQGPEFLTYFQNEAQLEKSRLLSDRFSAERPKGSFSTLEIQRTEQGDSAMYLCASSMGLAGATDTQYFGPGTRLTVL.

V is TRBV6-1 and J is TRBJ1-5; D is unresolved. Germline CDR1 MNHNS, CDR2 SASEGT. This CDR3 contains 14 residues. Between the trimmed V and J ends, which lost 3 bases and 2 bases, there was a span of 8 bases. The CDR3 bases are TGTGCCAGCAGTGAGGCTACAGGCAATCAGCCCCAGCATTTT. Its protein is CASSEATGNQPQHF.

CDR3 in amino acids: CASSVGLTGNTEAFF. In DNA form, the CDR3 reads TGTGCCAGCAGCGTAGGGCTCACAGGGAACACTGAAGCTTTCTTT. The rearrangement joins TRBV9 to TRBJ1-1; possibly TRBD1 for D (5 bases). This CDR3 has 15 residues. Per germline, CDR1 SGDLS and CDR2 YYNGEE. Trimming stripped 0 bases from V and 1 base from J, with 10 bases between.

The rearrangement joins TRBV27 to TRBJ2-1; TRBD1 aligns across 11 bases. V gave up 8 bases and J gave up 7 bases; unmatched junction bases: 7. This CDR3 contains 14 residues. Germline V gives CDR1 MNHEY, CDR2 SMNVEV (reference sequence). CDR3 region: CASRKGQGVNEQFF. In DNA form, the CDR3 reads TGTGCCAGCCGTAAGGGACAGGGGGTAAATGAGCAGTTCTTC.

The rearrangement links TRBV11-1 to TRBJ1-5; the match to TRBD1 covers 11 bases. The CDR3 extends over 15 amino acids. Germline values: CDR1 SGHAT, CDR2 FQDESV (reference sequence). The ends lost 5 bases at V and 4 bases at J; junction bases unmatched: 4. The CDR3 is CASSLGTGGNQPQHF. CDR3 coding DNA: TGTGCCAGCAGCCTAGGGACAGGGGGAAATCAGCCCCAGCATTTT.

This clone was recorded a few times. This rearrangement joins TRBV18 to TRBJ2-3; 9 bases are shared with TRBD2. Germline CDR1 reads KGHSH; CDR2 reads LQKENI. Germline trimming cut 3 bases from V and 8 bases from J; bases unmatched to any gene: 21. The CDR3 covers 19 residues. The CDR3 here is CASSPGVAGDLMNSGTQYF. DNA of the CDR3: TGTGCCAGCTCACCTGGAGTAGCGGGAGATCTTATGAACTCGGGTACGCAGTATTTT.

The rearrangement uses TRBV5-8 and TRBJ2-1; the match to TRBD1 covers 8 bases. From germline, CDR1 is SGHTS and CDR2 YDEGEE. The length of the CDR3 is 14 residues. With 3 bases clipped from V and 6 bases from J, the junction kept 5 bases outside the gene matches. The CDR3 here is CASSSLQGVNEQFF. The CDR3 DNA is TGTGCCAGCAGCTCTCTACAGGGGGTCAATGAGCAGTTCTTC.